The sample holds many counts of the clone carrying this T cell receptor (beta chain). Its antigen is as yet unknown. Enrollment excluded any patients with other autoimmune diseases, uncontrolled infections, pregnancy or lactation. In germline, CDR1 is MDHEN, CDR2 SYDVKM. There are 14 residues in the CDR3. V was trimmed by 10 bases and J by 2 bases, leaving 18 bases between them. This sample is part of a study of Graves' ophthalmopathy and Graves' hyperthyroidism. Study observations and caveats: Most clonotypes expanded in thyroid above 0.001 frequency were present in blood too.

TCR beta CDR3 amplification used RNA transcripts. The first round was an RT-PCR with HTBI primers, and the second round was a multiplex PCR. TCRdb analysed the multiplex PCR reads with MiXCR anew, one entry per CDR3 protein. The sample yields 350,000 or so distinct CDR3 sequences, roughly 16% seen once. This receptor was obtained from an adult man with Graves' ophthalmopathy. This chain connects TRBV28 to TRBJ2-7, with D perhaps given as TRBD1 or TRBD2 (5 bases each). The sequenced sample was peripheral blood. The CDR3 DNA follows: TGTGCCATCGGGGCCGGGCTGGGACCCTACGAGCAGTACTTC. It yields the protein CAIGAGLGPYEQYF.